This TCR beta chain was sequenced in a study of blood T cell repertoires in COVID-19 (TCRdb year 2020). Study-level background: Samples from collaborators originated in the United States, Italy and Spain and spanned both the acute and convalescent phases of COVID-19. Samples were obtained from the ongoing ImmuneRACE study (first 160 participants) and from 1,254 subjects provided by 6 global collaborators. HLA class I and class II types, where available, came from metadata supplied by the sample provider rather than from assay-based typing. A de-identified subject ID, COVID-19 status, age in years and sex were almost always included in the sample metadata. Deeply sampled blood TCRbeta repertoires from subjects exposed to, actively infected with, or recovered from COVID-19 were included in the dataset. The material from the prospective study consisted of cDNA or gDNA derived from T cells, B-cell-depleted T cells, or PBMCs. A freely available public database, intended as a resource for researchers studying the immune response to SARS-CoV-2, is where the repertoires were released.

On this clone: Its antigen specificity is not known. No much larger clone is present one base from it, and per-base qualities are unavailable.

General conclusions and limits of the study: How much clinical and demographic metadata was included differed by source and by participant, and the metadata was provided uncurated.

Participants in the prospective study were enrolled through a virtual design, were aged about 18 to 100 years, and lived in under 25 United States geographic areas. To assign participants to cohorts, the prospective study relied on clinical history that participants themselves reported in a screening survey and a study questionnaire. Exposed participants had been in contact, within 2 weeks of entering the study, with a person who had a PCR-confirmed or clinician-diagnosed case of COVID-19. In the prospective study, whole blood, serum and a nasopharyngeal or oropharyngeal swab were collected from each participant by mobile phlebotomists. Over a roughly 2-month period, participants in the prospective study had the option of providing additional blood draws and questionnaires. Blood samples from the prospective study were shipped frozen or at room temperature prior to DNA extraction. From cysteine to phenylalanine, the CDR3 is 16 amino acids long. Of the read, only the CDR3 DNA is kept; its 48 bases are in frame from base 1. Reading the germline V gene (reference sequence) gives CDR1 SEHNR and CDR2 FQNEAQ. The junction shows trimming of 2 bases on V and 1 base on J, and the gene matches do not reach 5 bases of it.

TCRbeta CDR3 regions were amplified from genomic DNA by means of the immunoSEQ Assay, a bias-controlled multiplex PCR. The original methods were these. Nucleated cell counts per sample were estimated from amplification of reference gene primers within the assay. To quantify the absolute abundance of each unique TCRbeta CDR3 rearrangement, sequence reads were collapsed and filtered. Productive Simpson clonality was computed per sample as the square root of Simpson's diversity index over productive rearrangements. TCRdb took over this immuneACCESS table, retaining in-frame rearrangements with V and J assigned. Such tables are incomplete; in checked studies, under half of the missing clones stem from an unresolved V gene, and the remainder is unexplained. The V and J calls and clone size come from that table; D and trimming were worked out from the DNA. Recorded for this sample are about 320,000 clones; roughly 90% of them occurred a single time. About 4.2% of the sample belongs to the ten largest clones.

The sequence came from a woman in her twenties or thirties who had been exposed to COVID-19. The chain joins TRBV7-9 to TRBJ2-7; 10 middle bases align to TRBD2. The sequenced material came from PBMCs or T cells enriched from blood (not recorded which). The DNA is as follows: TGTGCCAGCAGCTTACGGATTAGCGGGGGGTCCTACGAGCAGTACTTC. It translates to CASSLRISGGSYEQYF.